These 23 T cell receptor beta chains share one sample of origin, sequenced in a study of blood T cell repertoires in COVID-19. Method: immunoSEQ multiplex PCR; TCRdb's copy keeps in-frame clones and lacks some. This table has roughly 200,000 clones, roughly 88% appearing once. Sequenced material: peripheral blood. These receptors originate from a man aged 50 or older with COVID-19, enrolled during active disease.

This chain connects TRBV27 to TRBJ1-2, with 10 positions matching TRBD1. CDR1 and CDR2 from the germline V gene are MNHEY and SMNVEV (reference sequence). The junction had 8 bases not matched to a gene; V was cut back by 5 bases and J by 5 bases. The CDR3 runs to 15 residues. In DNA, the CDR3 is TGTGCCAGCAGTCTAGAGACAGGGGGCCGGTATGGCTACACCTTC. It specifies CASSLETGGRYGYTF.

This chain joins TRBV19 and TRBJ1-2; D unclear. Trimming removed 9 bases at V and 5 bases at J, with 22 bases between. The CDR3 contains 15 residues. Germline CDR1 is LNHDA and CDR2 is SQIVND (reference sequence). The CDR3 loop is CASNVGRGLGYGYTF. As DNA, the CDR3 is TGTGCCAGCAACGTAGGGAGAGGATTAGGGTATGGCTACACCTTC.

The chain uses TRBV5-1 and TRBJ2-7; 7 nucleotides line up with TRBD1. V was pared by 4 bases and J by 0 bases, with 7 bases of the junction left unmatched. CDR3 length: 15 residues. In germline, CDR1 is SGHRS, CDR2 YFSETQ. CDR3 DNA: TGCGCCAGCAGCACCACCCCAGGGGGCTCCTACGAGCAGTACTTC. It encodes CASSTTPGGSYEQYF. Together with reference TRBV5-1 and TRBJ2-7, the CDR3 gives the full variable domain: KAGVTQTPRYLIKTRGQQVTLSCSPISGHRSVSWYQQTPGQGLQFLFEYFSETQRNKGNFPGRFSGRQFSNSRSEMNVSTLELGDSALYLCASSTTPGGSYEQYFGPGTRLTVT.

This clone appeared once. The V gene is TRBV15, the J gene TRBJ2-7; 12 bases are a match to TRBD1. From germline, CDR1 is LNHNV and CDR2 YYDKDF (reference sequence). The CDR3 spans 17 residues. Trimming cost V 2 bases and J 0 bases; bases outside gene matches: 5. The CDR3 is CATSRRDRGLPSYEQYF. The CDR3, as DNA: TGTGCCACCAGCAGAAGGGACAGGGGGCTCCCCTCCTACGAGCAGTACTTC. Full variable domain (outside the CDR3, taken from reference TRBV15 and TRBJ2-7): DAMVIQNPRYQVTQFGKPVTLSCSQTLNHNVMYWYQQKSSQAPKLLFHYYDKDFNNEADTPDNFQSRRPNTSFCFLDIRSPGLGDTAMYLCATSRRDRGLPSYEQYFGPGTRLTVT.

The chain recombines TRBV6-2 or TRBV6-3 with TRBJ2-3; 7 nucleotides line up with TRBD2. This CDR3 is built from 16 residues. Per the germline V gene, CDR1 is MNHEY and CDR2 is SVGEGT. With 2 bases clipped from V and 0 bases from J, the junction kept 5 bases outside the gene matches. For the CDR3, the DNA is TGTGCCAGCAGTTACGGGCTAGCGGCGAGCACAGATACGCAGTATTTT. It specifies CASSYGLAASTDTQYF.

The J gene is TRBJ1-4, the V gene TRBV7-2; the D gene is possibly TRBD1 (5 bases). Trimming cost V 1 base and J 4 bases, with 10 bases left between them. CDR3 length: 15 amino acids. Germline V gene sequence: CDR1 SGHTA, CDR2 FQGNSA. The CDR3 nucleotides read TGTGCCAGCAGCTTAGGATGGGGGGATAATGAAAAACTGTTTTTT. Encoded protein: CASSLGWGDNEKLFF.

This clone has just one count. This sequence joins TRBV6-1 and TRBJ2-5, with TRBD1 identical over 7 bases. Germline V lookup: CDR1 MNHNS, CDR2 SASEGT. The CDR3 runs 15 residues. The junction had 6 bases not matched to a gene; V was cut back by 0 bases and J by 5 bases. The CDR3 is CASSEALTGYETQYF. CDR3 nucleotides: TGTGCCAGCAGTGAAGCGCTGACAGGGTACGAGACCCAGTACTTC.

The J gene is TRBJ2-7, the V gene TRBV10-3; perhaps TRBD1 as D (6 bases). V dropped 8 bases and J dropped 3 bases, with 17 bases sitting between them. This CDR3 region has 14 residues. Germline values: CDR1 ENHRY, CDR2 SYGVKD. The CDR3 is CAISAAAGVYEQYF. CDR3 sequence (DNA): TGTGCCATCTCGGCGGCGGCAGGGGTCTACGAGCAGTACTTC.

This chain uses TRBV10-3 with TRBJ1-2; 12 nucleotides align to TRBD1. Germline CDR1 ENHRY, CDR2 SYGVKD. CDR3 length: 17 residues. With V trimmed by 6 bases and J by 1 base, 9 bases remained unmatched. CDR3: CAISPKGQGAHNYGYTF. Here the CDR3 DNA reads TGTGCCATCAGCCCAAAGGGACAGGGGGCTCATAACTATGGCTACACCTTC.

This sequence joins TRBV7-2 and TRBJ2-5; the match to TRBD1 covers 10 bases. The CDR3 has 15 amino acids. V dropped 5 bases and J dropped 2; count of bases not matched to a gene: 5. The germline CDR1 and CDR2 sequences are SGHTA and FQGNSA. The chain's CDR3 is CASSIGTGAQETQYF. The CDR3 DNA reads TGTGCCAGCAGCATCGGGACAGGGGCGCAAGAGACCCAGTACTTC.

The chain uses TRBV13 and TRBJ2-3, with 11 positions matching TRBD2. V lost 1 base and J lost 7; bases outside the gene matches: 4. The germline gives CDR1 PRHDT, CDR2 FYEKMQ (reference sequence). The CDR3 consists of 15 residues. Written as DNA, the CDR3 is TGTGCCAGCAGCTTAGTAGCGGGGGGGCCGCATACGCAGTATTTT. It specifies CASSLVAGGPHTQYF. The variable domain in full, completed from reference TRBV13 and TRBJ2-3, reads AAGVIQSPRHLIKEKRETATLKCYPIPRHDTVYWYQQGPGQDPQFLISFYEKMQSDKGSIPDRFSAQQFSDYHSELNMSSLELGDSALYFCASSLVAGGPHTQYFGPGTRLTVL.

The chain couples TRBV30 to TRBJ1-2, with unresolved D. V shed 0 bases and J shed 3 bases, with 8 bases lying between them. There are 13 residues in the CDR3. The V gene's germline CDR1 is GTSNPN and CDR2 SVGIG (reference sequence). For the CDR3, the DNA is TGTGCCTGGAGTGTAGCCAGGTACTATGGCTACACCTTC. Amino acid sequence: CAWSVARYYGYTF.

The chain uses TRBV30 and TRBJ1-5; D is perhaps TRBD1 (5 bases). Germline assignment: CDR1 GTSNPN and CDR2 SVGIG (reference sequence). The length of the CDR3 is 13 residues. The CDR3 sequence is CAYKASGNQPQHF. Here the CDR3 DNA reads TGTGCTTACAAGGCATCAGGGAACCAGCCCCAGCATTTT. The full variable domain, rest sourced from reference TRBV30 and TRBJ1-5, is SQTIHQWPATLVQPVGSPLSLECTVEGTSNPNLYWYRQAAGRGLQLLFYSVGIGQISSEVPQNLSASRPQDRQFILSSKKLLLSDSGFYLCAYKASGNQPQHFGDGTRLSIL.

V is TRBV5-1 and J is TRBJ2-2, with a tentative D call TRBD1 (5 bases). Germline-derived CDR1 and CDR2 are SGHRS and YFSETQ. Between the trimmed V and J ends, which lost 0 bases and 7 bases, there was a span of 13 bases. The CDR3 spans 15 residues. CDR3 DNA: TGCGCCAGCAGCTTGGTGGCAGGGAAAGACGGGGAGCTGTTTTTT. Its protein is CASSLVAGKDGELFF. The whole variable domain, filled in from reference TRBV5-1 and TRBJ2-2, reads KAGVTQTPRYLIKTRGQQVTLSCSPISGHRSVSWYQQTPGQGLQFLFEYFSETQRNKGNFPGRFSGRQFSNSRSEMNVSTLELGDSALYLCASSLVAGKDGELFFGEGSRLTVL.

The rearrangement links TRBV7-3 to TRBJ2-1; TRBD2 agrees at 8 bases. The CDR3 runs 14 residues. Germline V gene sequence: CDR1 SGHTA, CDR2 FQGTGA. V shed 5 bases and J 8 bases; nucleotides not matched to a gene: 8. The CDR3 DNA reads TGTGCCAGCAGCACCTGGACTAGCTCGGATGAGCAGTTCTTC. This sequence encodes CASSTWTSSDEQFF.

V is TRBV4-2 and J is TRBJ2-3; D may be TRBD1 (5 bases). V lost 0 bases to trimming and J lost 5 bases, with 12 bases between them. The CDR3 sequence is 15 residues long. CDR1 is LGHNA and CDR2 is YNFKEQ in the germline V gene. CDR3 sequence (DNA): TGTGCCAGCAGCCAAGACGGGCAGGGCATAGATACGCAGTATTTT. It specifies CASSQDGQGIDTQYF.

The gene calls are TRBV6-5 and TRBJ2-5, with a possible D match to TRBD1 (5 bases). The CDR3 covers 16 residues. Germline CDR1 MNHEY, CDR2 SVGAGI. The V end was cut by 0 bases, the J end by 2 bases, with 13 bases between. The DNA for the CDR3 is TGTGCCAGCAGTTACTCAGCAGGGCCCTTACAAGAGACCCAGTACTTC. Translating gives CASSYSAGPLQETQYF.

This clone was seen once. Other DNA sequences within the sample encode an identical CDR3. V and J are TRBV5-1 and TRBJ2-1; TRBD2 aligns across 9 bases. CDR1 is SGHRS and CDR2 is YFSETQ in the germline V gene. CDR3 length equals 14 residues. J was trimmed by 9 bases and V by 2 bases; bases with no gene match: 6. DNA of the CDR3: TGCGCCAGCAGCTTATTAGCGGGAGAGGGTGAGCAGTTCTTC. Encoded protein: CASSLLAGEGEQFF.

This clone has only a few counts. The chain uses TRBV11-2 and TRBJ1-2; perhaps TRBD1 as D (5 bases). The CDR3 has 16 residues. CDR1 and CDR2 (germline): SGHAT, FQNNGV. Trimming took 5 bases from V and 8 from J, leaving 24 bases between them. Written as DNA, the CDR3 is TGTGCCAGCAGCCCCGTTCTTTATAGGGGCCTCTACGGCTACACCTTC. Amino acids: CASSPVLYRGLYGYTF.

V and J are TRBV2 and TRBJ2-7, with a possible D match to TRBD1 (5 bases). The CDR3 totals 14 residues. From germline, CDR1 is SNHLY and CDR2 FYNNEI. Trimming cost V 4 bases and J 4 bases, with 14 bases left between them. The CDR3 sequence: CASSALGDGYEQYF. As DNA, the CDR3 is TGTGCCAGCAGTGCGCTAGGGGATGGATACGAGCAGTACTTC.

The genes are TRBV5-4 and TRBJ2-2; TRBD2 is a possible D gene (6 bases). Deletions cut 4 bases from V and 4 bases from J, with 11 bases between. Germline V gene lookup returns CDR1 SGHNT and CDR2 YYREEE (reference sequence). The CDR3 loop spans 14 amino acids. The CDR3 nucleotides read TGTGCCAGCAGCCTAGGACTAATCACCGGGGAGCTGTTTTTT. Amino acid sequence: CASSLGLITGELFF.

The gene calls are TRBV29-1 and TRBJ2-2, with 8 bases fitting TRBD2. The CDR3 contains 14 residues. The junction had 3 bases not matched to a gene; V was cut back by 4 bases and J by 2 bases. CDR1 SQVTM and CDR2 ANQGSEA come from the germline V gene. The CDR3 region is CSVGLAGNTGELFF. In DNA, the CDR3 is TGCAGCGTTGGTTTAGCGGGAAACACCGGGGAGCTGTTTTTT.

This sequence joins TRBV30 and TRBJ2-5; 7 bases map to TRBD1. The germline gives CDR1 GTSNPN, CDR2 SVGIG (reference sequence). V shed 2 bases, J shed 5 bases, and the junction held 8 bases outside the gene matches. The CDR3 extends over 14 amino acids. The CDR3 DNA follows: TGTGCCTGGAGTCCCGACAGGGTCCGGGAGACCCAGTACTTC. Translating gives CAWSPDRVRETQYF.